Sequencing of this TCR beta chain was carried out in a study of radiation and T cells in renal cell carcinoma. The CDR3 sequence is 16 residues long. CDR1 and CDR2 (germline): SQVTM, ANQGSEA. Between the trimmed V and J ends, which lost 0 bases and 6 bases, there was a span of 20 bases. The assay was immunoSEQ multiplex PCR, and TCRdb's table has in-frame clones only and misses some. The sample shows over 60,000 clones, roughly 72% of them seen only once. Time point denoted: blood 2 weeks post-SBRT. Noted treatment: 15 Gy SBRT to primary tumor, nephrectomy 4 weeks later. Here the sequenced sample was blood, taken from a patient whose treatment included radiotherapy and nephrectomy. J is TRBJ1-1 and V is TRBV29-1; D ambiguous. The TCR sequence derives from a man aged 55-75 years with renal cell carcinoma. The CDR3 sequence is CSVEDLNPGMIPEAFF. The DNA of the CDR3 is TGCAGCGTTGAAGACCTGAATCCAGGAATGATCCCTGAAGCTTTCTTT.